This is a list of T cell receptor beta chains from one sample in a study of identical twins. In TCRdb, the 5' RACE reads were re-called with MiXCR into one record per CDR3 protein. The sample gives fewer than 650,000 distinct CDR3 sequences, 7% to 7.5% of which show up once; 1.6% is in the top ten. Separately, the same data were catalogued under a study of yellow fever vaccine responses in identical twins.

The sample was PBMCs. The receptors derive from a woman younger than 30 in good health. Both conserved end residues are part of each CDR3. Clone size, where shown, is once, few, many, or a class for clones that have expanded.

v_gene	j_gene	abundance	CDR3aa
TRBV12-3/TRBV12-4	TRBJ2-2	.	CASSWDRTGELFF
TRBV7-9	TRBJ2-2	few	CASSSPSRTGELFF
TRBV28	TRBJ2-3	.	CASSQYGGRWGYTQYF
TRBV29-1	TRBJ2-1	.	CSVEDWTSRNEQFF
TRBV24-1	TRBJ2-1	many	CATSDKFGTGVGSYNEQFF
TRBV5-6	TRBJ2-5	many	CASSLDLSETQYF
TRBV3-1	TRBJ1-2	few	CASNPGRHYGYTF
TRBV3-1	TRBJ2-4	many	CASSQVLTTSKNIQYF
TRBV4-1	TRBJ2-7	few	CASTLERDRGYEQYF
TRBV2	TRBJ2-1	few	CASTPASGYNEQFF
TRBV4-1	TRBJ2-5	few	CASSRGMPQETQYF
TRBV7-9	TRBJ2-5	few	CASSLDGSLGTQYF
TRBV20-1	TRBJ2-1	many	CSAEGGLSYNEQFF
TRBV5-1	TRBJ2-1	many	CASSLVAEIYNEQFF
TRBV6-1	TRBJ2-1	many	CATTGVGRGSNWPFF
TRBV4-1	TRBJ2-5	.	CASSQNRAGKTGETQYF
TRBV5-5	TRBJ2-1	few	CASSLWTSSYNEQFF
TRBV2	TRBJ1-4	.	CASSPATRVSEKLFF
TRBV12-3/TRBV12-4	TRBJ2-1	many	CASSSTSGRAGEQFF
TRBV12-3/TRBV12-4	TRBJ2-3	few	CASSLSVSGTDTQYF
TRBV10-3	TRBJ1-2	.	CAISESAASYTF
TRBV24-1	TRBJ2-1	few	CATSDHTGTSGNEQFF
TRBV7-2	TRBJ1-5	few	CASSLRGLDNQPQHF
TRBV20-1	TRBJ2-2	.	CSARDLAGVTGELFF
TRBV18	TRBJ1-1	.	CASSPTVPEMNTEAFF
TRBV12-3/TRBV12-4	TRBJ2-5	many	CASRLAGIQETQYF